Following are 17 T cell receptor beta chains from one sample sequenced in a study of early T cells in non-severe SARS-CoV-2 infection. One entry per CDR3 protein results from TCRdb running MiXCR on the 5' RACE reads. The table records roughly 26,000 distinct CDR3 sequences, roughly 4.6% of them present only once. Sequencing input: whole blood. The origin of the receptors is an adult who was a healthcare worker with PCR-confirmed SARS-CoV-2 infection or an uninfected control (not recorded which).

The sample holds a few counts of this clonotype. The chain has TRBV6-6 and TRBJ2-7; D ambiguous. The V gene's germline CDR1 is MNHNY and CDR2 SVGAGI (reference sequence). This CDR3 has 13 amino acids. V shed 3 bases and J shed 0 bases, with 6 bases lying between them. The CDR3 here is CASSYLLSYEQYF. In nucleotides, the CDR3 is TGTGCCAGCAGTTATCTTCTCTCCTACGAGCAGTACTTC.

This clonotype has just a few counts. The rearrangement links TRBV7-9 to TRBJ2-1; the D is unclear. The CDR3 contains 14 residues. Looked up from germline, CDR1 is SEHNR and CDR2 is FQNEAQ (reference sequence). The V gene lost 1 base and the J gene lost 3 bases, with 7 bases spanning the gap. CDR3 in DNA: TGTGCCAGCAGCTTAGAAGGGCGCTACAATGAGCAGTTCTTC. Protein sequence: CASSLEGRYNEQFF.

This clonotype showed up just a few times. The chain uses TRBV15 and TRBJ2-7; TRBD1 matches 10 bases. This CDR3 has 16 amino acids. The germline gives CDR1 LNHNV, CDR2 YYDKDF (reference sequence). The V gene end was trimmed by 5 bases and the J gene end by 4 bases; junction bases not matched to a gene: 11. CDR3 region: CATSGNPTGGFYEQYF. The CDR3, as DNA: TGTGCCACCAGCGGGAACCCGACAGGGGGCTTTTACGAGCAGTACTTC.

This clonotype was seen ten or more times. The rearrangement links TRBV7-8 to TRBJ2-3, with D possibly TRBD2 on 6 matching bases. The CDR3 consists of 14 residues. The germline V and J ends were trimmed by 4 bases and 6 bases, with 14 bases remaining between them. Germline loops: CDR1 SGHVS, CDR2 FQNEAQ. The CDR3 coding sequence is TGTGCCAGCAGCTCACCGGGAGTCAAGGATACGCAGTATTTT. It specifies CASSSPGVKDTQYF.

This clonotype was counted ten times or more. The CDR3 DNA is TGTGCCAGCAGTTACCGCAGGGACTCTGGAAACACCATATATTTT. Amino acids: CASSYRRDSGNTIYF. V is TRBV6-6 and J is TRBJ1-3, with TRBD1 as a possible D gene (5 bases). Germline V CDR1 and CDR2: MNHNY, SVGAGI (reference sequence). V shed 2 bases and J shed 0 bases, with 8 bases lying between them. This CDR3 spans 15 amino acids.

CDR3 bases: TGTGCCAGCAGCCTCCGACAGGGGCGCACTGAAGCTTTCTTT. Its translation: CASSLRQGRTEAFF. The chain joins TRBV3-1 to TRBJ1-1, with TRBD1 identical over 8 bases. This CDR3 is 14 amino acids long. Germline CDR1 LGHDT, CDR2 YNNKEL (reference sequence). The ends lost 4 bases at V and 4 bases at J; junction bases unmatched: 5.

This clonotype was detected ten times or more. This CDR3 reads CASSLDVTGGPQYF. The CDR3 nucleotides are TGCGCCAGCAGCTTGGATGTGACAGGGGGTCCCCAGTACTTC. V gene TRBV5-1 combines with J gene TRBJ2-7, with 9 bases matching TRBD1. Germline values: CDR1 SGHRS, CDR2 YFSETQ. This CDR3 region has 14 residues. J gave up 10 bases and V 0 bases, and 8 bases lay outside the gene matches.

This clonotype was detected only a few times. V is TRBV9 and J is TRBJ2-3; 8 nucleotides match TRBD2. V trimming: 0 bases; J trimming: 3 bases; junction bases outside the gene matches: 6. Germline CDR1 and CDR2: SGDLS and YYNGEE. This CDR3 contains 16 residues. This chain's CDR3 is CASSVGPGLGTDTQYF. The CDR3 DNA sequence: TGTGCCAGCAGCGTAGGACCGGGACTAGGGACAGATACGCAGTATTTT.

This clonotype was found many times. The chain joins TRBV2 to TRBJ2-3, with 7 bases matching TRBD2. This CDR3 is built from 19 residues. J gave up 8 bases and V 4 bases, and 24 bases lay outside the gene matches. Germline loops: CDR1 SNHLY, CDR2 FYNNEI. The CDR3 nucleotides are TGTGCCAGCAGTGTAGTCCGCCCCCACGGGGGAGCGGGGCCCGGTACGCAGTATTTT. Protein: CASSVVRPHGGAGPGTQYF.

This clonotype was seen at least ten times. V is TRBV27 and J is TRBJ1-4; the D gene is possibly TRBD1 (6 bases). The CDR3 runs to 14 residues. Per germline, CDR1 MNHEY and CDR2 SMNVEV (reference sequence). Deletions cut 3 bases from V and 8 bases from J, with 13 bases between. The CDR3 DNA sequence: TGTGCCAGCAGTTTCACGGACAGAGTCGAAAAACTGTTTTTT. Its protein product is CASSFTDRVEKLFF.

This clonotype showed up many times. The rearrangement links TRBV5-5 to TRBJ1-1; TRBD1 aligns across 8 bases. The CDR3 covers 14 residues. CDR1 and CDR2 (germline): SGHKS, YYEKEE (reference sequence). V dropped 4 bases and J dropped 4; count of bases not matched to a gene: 6. CDR3 nucleotides: TGTGCCAGCAGCCTACGCAGGGGGCTCACTGAAGCTTTCTTT. This sequence encodes CASSLRRGLTEAFF. The full variable domain, rest sourced from reference TRBV5-5 and TRBJ1-1, is DAGVTQSPTHLIKTRGQQVTLRCSPISGHKSVSWYQQVLGQGPQFIFQYYEKEERGRGNFPDRFSARQFPNYSSELNVNALLLGDSALYLCASSLRRGLTEAFFGQGTRLTVV.

This clonotype came up a few times. CDR3 sequence (DNA): TGTGCCAGCTCGTACCAAAGGGGGGACTATGGCTACACCTTC. It translates to CASSYQRGDYGYTF. The chain recombines TRBV27 with TRBJ1-2, with D tentatively TRBD1 (6 bases). The V end was cut by 8 bases, the J end by 3 bases, with 16 bases between. The CDR3 is made up of 14 amino acids. Germline CDR1 is MNHEY and CDR2 is SMNVEV (reference sequence).

This clonotype was observed many times. This sequence joins TRBV9 and TRBJ2-2, with 7 bases lining up with TRBD1. V was pared by 2 bases and J by 4 bases, with 5 bases of the junction left unmatched. The CDR3 runs 15 residues. Germline V gene sequence: CDR1 SGDLS, CDR2 YYNGEE. The DNA of the CDR3 is TGTGCCAGCAGCGTTACAGGGGACGGCACCGGGGAGCTGTTTTTT. Its translation: CASSVTGDGTGELFF.

This chain uses TRBV6-5 with TRBJ2-2; possibly TRBD1 or TRBD2 for D (5 bases each). The CDR3 totals 22 residues. Germline values: CDR1 MNHEY, CDR2 SVGAGI. V was pared by 0 bases and J by 2 bases, with 28 bases between. The CDR3 DNA reads TGTGCCAGCAGTTACTCGTTGGGAGAGTTAAGGGAGTGGGGCATTAACACCGGGGAGCTGTTTTTT. Encoded protein: CASSYSLGELREWGINTGELFF.

This clonotype appeared a few times. V and J are TRBV2 and TRBJ2-1, with D perhaps matching TRBD1 (6 bases). The CDR3 runs 13 residues. Germline V gives CDR1 SNHLY, CDR2 FYNNEI. Trimming left V 6 bases short and J 6 bases short, with 12 bases between. CDR3 sequence: CASREDSSNEQFF. CDR3 nucleotides: TGTGCCAGCAGGGAGGACAGCTCCAATGAGCAGTTCTTC.

This clonotype was seen ten or more times. The chain is built from TRBV7-6 and TRBJ1-6; D is perhaps TRBD1 (6 bases). There are 14 residues in the CDR3. CDR1 and CDR2 (germline): SGHVS, FNYEAQ. The ends were cut back, 5 bases at V and 6 bases at J, with 11 bases in the middle. The CDR3 loop is CASSPKGGNSPLHF. The DNA of the CDR3 is TGTGCCAGCAGCCCCAAGGGGGGTAATTCACCCCTCCACTTT. The complete variable domain, with remaining parts taken from reference TRBV7-6 and TRBJ1-6, reads GAGVSQSPRYKVTKRGQDVALRCDPISGHVSLYWYRQALGQGPEFLTYFNYEAQQDKSGLPNDRFSAERPEGSISTLTIQRTEQRDSAMYRCASSPKGGNSPLHFGNGTRLTVT.

In this sample, this clonotype turned up many times. J is TRBJ2-2 and V is TRBV7-9; no reliable D call. The length of the CDR3 is 13 residues. Deletions cut 1 base from V and 5 bases from J, with 5 bases between. Germline CDR1 SEHNR, CDR2 FQNEAQ (reference sequence). The CDR3 loop is CASSLGGTGELFF. The DNA for the CDR3 is TGTGCCAGCAGCTTAGGGGGTACCGGGGAGCTGTTTTTT.